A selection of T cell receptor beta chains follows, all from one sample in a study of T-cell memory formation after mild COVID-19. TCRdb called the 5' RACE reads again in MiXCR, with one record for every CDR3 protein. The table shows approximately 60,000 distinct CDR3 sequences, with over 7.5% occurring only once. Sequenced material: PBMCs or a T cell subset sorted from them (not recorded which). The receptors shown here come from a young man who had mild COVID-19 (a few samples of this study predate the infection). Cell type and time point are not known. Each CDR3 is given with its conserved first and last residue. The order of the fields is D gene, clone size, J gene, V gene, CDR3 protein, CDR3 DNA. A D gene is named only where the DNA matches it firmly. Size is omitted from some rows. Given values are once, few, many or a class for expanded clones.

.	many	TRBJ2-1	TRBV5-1	CASSLGAASSYNEQFF	TGCGCCAGCAGCTTGGGCGCTGCGTCTAGCTACAATGAGCAGTTCTTC
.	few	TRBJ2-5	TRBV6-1	CASSEIPGAERETQYF	TGTGCCAGCAGTGAAATTCCGGGGGCGGAACGAGAGACCCAGTACTTC
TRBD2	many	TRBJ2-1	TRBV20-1	CSARGVGAGYNEQFF	TGCAGTGCTAGAGGGGTGGGAGCGGGGTACAATGAGCAGTTCTTC
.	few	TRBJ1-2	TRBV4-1	CASSQGGGYTF	TGCGCCAGCAGCCAAGGAGGGGGCTACACCTTC
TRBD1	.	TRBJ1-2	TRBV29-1	CSVTGGQGGFNYGYTF	TGCAGCGTGACAGGGGGACAGGGAGGCTTTAACTATGGCTACACCTTC
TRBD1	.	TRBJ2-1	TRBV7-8	CASSFLSGQPAGEQFF	TGTGCCAGCAGCTTTCTCTCGGGACAGCCTGCCGGTGAGCAGTTCTTC
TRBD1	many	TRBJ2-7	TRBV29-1	CSVQTGGTYPSDEQYF	TGCAGCGTCCAGACAGGGGGAACGTATCCCAGTGACGAGCAGTACTTC
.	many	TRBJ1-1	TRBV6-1	CASSSDRNTEAFF	TGTGCCAGCAGTTCCGACAGGAACACTGAAGCTTTCTTT
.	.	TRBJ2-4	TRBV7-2	CASSLGAGSLNIQYF	TGTGCCAGCAGCTTAGGTGCAGGGAGTCTAAACATTCAGTACTTC
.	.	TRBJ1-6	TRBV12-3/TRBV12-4	CASSPSGGAGSSPLHF	TGTGCCAGCAGTCCATCCGGGGGGGCCGGGAGTTCACCCCTCCACTTT
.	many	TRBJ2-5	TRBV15	CATSRDIETQYF	TGTGCCACCAGCAGGGACATAGAGACCCAGTACTTC
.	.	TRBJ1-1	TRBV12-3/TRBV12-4	CASSLIVPGTEAFF	TGTGCCAGCAGTTTAATTGTCCCGGGGACTGAAGCTTTCTTT
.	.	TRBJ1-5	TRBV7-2	CASSGPGGSNQPQHF	TGTGCCAGCAGCGGTCCTGGGGGAAGCAATCAGCCCCAGCATTTT
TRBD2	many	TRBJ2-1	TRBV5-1	CASSARTSGVNEQFF	TGCGCCAGCAGCGCTCGGACTAGCGGGGTAAATGAGCAGTTCTTC
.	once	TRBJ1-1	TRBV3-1	CASSQNDYTEAFF	TGTGCCAGCAGCCAAAACGACTACACTGAAGCTTTCTTT
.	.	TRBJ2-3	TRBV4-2	CASSQSSTDTQYF	TGTGCCAGCAGCCAATCCAGCACAGATACGCAGTATTTT
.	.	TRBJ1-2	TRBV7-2	CASSQPRGEHGYTF	TGTGCCAGCAGCCAACCCAGGGGAGAACATGGCTACACCTTC
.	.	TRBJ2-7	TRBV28	CAAWRDGSYEQYF	TGTGCCGCTTGGAGGGACGGCTCCTACGAGCAGTACTTC
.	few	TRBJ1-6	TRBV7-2	CASSPNSAELSPLHF	TGTGCCAGCAGCCCGAACAGCGCGGAATTGTCACCCCTCCACTTT
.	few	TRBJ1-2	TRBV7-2	CASSLTRNYGYTF	TGTGCCAGCAGCTTAACCAGGAACTATGGCTACACCTTC
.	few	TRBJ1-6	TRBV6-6	CASSYSRVSVTNNSPLHF	TGTGCCAGCAGTTACTCGAGGGTGTCGGTGACCAATAATTCACCCCTCCACTTT
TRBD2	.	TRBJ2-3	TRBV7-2	CASSLAGLTDTQYF	TGTGCCAGCAGCCTAGCGGGGCTTACAGATACGCAGTATTTT
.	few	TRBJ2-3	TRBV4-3	CASSKGGFGTDTQYF	TGCGCCAGCAGCAAAGGCGGGTTCGGCACAGATACGCAGTATTTT
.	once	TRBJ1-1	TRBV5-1	CASSLVPNTEAFF	TGCGCCAGCAGCTTAGTCCCGAACACTGAAGCTTTCTTT
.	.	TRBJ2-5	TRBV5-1	CASSPGSTAGETQYF	TGCGCCAGCAGCCCGGGAAGTACAGCGGGAGAGACCCAGTACTTC
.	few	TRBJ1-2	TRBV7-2	CASSWDGARYGYTF	TGTGCCAGCAGCTGGGACGGAGCCCGGTATGGCTACACCTTC
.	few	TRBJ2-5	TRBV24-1	CATSDSSRIETQYF	TGTGCCACCAGTGATTCTTCCAGGATCGAGACCCAGTACTTC
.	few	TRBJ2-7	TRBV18	CASSPTSLYEQYF	TGTGCCAGCTCACCGACAAGCCTCTACGAGCAGTACTTC
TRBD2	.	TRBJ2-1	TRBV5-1	CASSHGLAGAEQFF	TGCGCCAGCAGCCACGGACTAGCGGGGGCCGAGCAGTTCTTC
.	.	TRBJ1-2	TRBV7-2	CASSLDLPGYTF	TGTGCCAGCAGCTTAGATCTCCCTGGCTACACCTTC
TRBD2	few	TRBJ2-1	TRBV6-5	CASSYSFSGGGAREQFF	TGTGCCAGCAGTTACTCGTTTTCTGGCGGGGGGGCTCGTGAGCAGTTCTTC
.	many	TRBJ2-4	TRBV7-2	CASSRNGGESNIQYF	TGTGCCAGCAGCCGAAACGGGGGTGAATCAAACATTCAGTACTTC